This T cell receptor (beta chain) was identified during a study of CD8 T cells in Susac syndrome. Study in general: About 6 sequenced Susac syndrome patients had clinically active disease, while 8 or 9 were in remission. Patients with Susac syndrome were therapy-naive, on corticosteroids, or on intravenous immunoglobulin alone at the time that blood was drawn.

RNA in amounts of about 0.5 to 1 ug was reverse transcribed with random hexamers. One entry per CDR3 protein results from TCRdb running MiXCR on the immunoSEQ multiplex PCR reads. The sample includes around 170,000 distinct CDR3 sequences, roughly 94% of them seen just once. Trimming removed 3 bases from V and 10 bases from J, with 17 bases in between. The CDR3 is made up of 15 amino acids. The germline V gene encodes CDR1 SGHNT and CDR2 YYREEE (reference sequence). The origin of this receptor is a human donor with Susac syndrome. The rearrangement joins TRBV5-4 to TRBJ1-6, with D maybe TRBD1 (5 bases). The sequenced sample consisted of CD8+ T cells from PBMCs. The CDR3 DNA follows: TGTGCCAGCAGCTGGGGAGGGACGATAGACTCACCCCTCCACTTT. Amino acid sequence: CASSWGGTIDSPLHF.